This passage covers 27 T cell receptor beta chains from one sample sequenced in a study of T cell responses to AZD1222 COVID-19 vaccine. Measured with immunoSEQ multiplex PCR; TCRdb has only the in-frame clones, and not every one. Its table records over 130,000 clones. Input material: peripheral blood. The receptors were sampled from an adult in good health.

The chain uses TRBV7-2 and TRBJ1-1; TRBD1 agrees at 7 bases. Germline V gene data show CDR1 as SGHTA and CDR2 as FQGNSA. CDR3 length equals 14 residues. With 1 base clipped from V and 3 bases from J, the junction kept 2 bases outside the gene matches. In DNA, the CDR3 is TGTGCCAGCAGCTTAGTCGGGACAGACACTGAAGCTTTCTTT. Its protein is CASSLVGTDTEAFF. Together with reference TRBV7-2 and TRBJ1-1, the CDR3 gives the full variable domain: GAGVSQSPSNKVTEKGKDVELRCDPISGHTALYWYRQSLGQGLEFLIYFQGNSAPDKSGLPSDRFSAERTGGSVSTLTIQRTQQEDSAVYLCASSLVGTDTEAFFGQGTRLTVV.

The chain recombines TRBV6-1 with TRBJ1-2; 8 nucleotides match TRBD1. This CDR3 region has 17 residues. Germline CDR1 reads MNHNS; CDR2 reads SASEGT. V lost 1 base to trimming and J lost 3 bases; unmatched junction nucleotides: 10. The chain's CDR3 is CASSEVGGQGDDYGYTF. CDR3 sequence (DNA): TGTGCCAGCAGTGAAGTTGGCGGACAGGGTGATGACTATGGCTACACCTTC.

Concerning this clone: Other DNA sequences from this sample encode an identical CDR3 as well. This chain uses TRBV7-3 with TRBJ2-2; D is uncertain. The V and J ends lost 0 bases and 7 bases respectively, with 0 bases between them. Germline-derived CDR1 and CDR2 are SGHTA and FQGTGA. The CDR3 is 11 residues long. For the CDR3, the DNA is TGTGCCAGCAGCTTAACCGGGGAGCTGTTTTTT. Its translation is CASSLTGELFF.

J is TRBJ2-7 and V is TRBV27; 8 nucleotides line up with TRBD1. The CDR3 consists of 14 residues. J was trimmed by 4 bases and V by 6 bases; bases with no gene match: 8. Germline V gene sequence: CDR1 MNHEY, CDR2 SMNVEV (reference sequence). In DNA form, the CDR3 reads TGTGCCAGCAGATGGGGCAGGGGGCCGTACGAGCAGTACTTC. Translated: CASRWGRGPYEQYF.

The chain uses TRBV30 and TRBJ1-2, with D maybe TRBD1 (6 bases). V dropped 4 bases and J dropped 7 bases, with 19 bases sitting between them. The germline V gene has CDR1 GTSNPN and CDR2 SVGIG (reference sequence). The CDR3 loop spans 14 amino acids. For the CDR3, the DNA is TGTGCCTGGACTACCGTCCCAGGGGCTGGTGGCTACACCTTC. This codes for CAWTTVPGAGGYTF.

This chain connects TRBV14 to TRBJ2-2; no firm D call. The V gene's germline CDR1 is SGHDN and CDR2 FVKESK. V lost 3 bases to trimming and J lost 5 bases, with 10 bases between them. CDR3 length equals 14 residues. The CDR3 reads CASSQGLGTGELFF. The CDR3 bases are TGTGCCAGCAGCCAGGGCCTTGGGACCGGGGAGCTGTTTTTT.

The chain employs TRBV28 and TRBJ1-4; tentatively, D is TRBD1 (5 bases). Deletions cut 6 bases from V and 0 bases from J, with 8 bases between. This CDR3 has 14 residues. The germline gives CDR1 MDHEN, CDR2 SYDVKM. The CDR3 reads CASSRVATNEKLFF. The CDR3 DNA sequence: TGTGCCAGCAGCAGGGTTGCAACTAATGAAAAACTGTTTTTT.

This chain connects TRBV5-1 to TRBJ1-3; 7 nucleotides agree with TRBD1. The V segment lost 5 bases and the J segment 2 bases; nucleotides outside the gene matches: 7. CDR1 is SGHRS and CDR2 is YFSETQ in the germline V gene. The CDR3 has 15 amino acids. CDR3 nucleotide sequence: TGCGCCAGCAGAGCTTTTACAGGGGCTGGAAACACCATATATTTT. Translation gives CASRAFTGAGNTIYF.

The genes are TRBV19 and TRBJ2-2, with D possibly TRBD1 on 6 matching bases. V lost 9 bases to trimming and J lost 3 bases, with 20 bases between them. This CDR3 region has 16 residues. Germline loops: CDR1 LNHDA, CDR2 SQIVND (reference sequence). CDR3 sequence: CASPTQGNGDTGELFF. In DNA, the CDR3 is TGTGCCAGCCCCACGCAGGGGAATGGTGACACCGGGGAGCTGTTTTTT.

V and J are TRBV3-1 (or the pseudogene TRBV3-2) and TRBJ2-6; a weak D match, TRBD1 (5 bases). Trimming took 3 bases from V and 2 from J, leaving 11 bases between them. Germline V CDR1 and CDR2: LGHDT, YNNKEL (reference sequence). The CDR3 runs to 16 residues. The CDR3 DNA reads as TGTGCCAGCAGCCAGAATCCAGGGACTGGGGCCAACGTCCTGACTTTC. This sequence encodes CASSQNPGTGANVLTF.

The DNA for the CDR3 is TGTGCCAGCTCACCACAAAGACAGCCCGACTATGGCTACACCTTC. It codes for CASSPQRQPDYGYTF. The rearrangement joins TRBV18 to TRBJ1-2; D possibly corresponds to TRBD1 (5 bases). The CDR3 loop spans 15 amino acids. Looked up from germline, CDR1 is KGHSH and CDR2 is LQKENI. V was pared by 1 base and J by 3 bases, with 12 bases between.

Here the CDR3 reads CASRGDRVFGKLFF. The CDR3, as DNA: TGTGCCAGCAGAGGGGACAGGGTCTTTGGAAAACTGTTTTTT. The chain is built from TRBV28 and TRBJ1-4; 9 bases fit TRBD1. Germline CDR1 MDHEN, CDR2 SYDVKM. The CDR3 is 14 residues long. V gave up 6 bases and J gave up 10 bases; unmatched junction bases: 9.

CDR3 protein: CASRPGLEETQYF. As DNA, the CDR3 is TGTGCCAGCAGACCGGGACTAGAGGAGACCCAGTACTTC. This rearrangement joins TRBV3-1 (or the pseudogene TRBV3-2) to TRBJ2-5; 8 nucleotides match TRBD2. The CDR3 length is 13 residues. Losses at the gene ends were 6 bases for V and 5 bases for J; bases not matched to a gene: 5. The germline CDR1 and CDR2 sequences are LGHDT and YNNKEL (reference sequence).

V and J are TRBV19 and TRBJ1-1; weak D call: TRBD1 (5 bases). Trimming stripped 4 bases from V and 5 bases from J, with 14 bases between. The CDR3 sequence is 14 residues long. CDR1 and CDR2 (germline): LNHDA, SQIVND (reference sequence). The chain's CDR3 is CASSTLVRGTEAFF. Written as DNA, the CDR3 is TGTGCCAGTAGTACGCTAGTTCGGGGGACTGAAGCTTTCTTT.

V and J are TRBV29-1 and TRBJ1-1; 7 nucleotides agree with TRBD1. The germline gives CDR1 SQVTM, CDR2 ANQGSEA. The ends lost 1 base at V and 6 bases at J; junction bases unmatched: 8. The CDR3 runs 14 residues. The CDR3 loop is CSVEVWQGGAEAFF. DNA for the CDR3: TGCAGCGTTGAAGTCTGGCAGGGGGGAGCTGAAGCTTTCTTT.

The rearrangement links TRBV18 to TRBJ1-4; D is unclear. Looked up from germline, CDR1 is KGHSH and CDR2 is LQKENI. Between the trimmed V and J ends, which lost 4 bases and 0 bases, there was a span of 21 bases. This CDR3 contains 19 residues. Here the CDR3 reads CASSQLGSLRRTTNEKLFF. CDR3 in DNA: TGTGCCAGCTCACAATTGGGGTCCCTGCGGCGAACAACTAATGAAAAACTGTTTTTT.

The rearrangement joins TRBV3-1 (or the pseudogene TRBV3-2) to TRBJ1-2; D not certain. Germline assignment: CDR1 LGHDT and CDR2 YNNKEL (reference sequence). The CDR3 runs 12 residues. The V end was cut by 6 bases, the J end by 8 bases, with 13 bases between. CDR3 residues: CASSRTSGGYTF. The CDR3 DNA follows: TGTGCCAGCAGTAGGACGTCTGGGGGCTACACCTTC.

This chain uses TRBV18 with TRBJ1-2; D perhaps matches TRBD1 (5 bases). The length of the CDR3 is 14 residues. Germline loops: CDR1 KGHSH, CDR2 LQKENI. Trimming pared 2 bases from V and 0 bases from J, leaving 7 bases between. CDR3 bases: TGTGCCAGCTCACCAGACAGCTCTAACTATGGCTACACCTTC. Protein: CASSPDSSNYGYTF.

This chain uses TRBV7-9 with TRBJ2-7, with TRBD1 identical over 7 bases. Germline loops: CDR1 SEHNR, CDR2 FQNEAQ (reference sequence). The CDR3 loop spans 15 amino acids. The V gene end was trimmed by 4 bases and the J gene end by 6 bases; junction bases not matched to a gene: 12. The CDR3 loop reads CASSSATGEFTEQYF. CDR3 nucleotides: TGTGCCAGCAGCTCCGCCACAGGGGAGTTCACCGAGCAGTACTTC.

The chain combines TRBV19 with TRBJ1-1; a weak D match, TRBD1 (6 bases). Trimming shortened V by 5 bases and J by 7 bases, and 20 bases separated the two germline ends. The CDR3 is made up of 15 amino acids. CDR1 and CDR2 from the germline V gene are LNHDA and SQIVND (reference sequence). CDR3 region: CASSETLLGAVEAFF. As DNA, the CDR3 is TGTGCCAGTAGTGAAACCCTGTTGGGGGCAGTTGAAGCTTTCTTT.

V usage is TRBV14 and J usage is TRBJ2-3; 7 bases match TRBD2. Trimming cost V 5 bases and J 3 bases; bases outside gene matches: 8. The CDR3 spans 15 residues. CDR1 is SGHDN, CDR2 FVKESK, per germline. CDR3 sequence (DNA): TGTGCCAGCAGCTCCGACGCTAGCGGTACAGATACGCAGTATTTT. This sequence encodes CASSSDASGTDTQYF. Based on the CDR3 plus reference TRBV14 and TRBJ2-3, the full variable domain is EAGVTQFPSHSVIEKGQTVTLRCDPISGHDNLYWYRRVMGKEIKFLLHFVKESKQDESGMPNNRFLAERTGGTYSTLKVQPAELEDSGVYFCASSSDASGTDTQYFGPGTRLTVL.

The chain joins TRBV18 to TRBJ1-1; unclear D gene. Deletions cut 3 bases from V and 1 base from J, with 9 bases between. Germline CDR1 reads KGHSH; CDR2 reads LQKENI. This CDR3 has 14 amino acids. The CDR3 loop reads CASSPRRGNTEAFF. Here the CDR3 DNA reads TGTGCCAGCTCACCGAGGAGAGGGAACACTGAAGCTTTCTTT. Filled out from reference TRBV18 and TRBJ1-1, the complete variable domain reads NAGVMQNPRHLVRRRGQEARLRCSPMKGHSHVYWYRQLPEEGLKFMVYLQKENIIDESGMPKERFSAEFPKEGPSILRIQQVVRGDSAAYFCASSPRRGNTEAFFGQGTRLTVV.

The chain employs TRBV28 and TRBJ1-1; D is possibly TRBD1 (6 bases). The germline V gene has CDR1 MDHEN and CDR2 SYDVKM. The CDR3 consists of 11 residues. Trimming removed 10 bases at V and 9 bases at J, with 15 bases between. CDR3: CATETGTKAFF. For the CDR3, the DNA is TGTGCCACCGAAACCGGGACAAAAGCTTTCTTT. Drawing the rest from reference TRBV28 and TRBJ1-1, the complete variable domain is DVKVTQSSRYLVKRTGEKVFLECVQDMDHENMFWYRQDPGLGLRLIYFSYDVKMKEKGDIPEGYSVSREKKERFSLILESASTNQTSMYLCATETGTKAFFGQGTRLTVV.

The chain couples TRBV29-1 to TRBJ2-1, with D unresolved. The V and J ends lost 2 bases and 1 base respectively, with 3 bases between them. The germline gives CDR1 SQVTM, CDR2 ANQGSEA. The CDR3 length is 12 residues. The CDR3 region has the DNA TGCAGCGTTGAAAGGTCCTACAATGAGCAGTTCTTC. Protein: CSVERSYNEQFF.

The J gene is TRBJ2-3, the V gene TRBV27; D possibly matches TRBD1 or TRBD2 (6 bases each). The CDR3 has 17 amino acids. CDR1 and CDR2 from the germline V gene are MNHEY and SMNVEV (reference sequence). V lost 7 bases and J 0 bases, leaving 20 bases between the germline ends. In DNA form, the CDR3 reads TGTGCCAGCAATCCGACGGGGGCCAGTCTCAGCACAGATACGCAGTATTTT. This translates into CASNPTGASLSTDTQYF.

CDR3 DNA sequence: TGTGCCAGCAGCGGCCGCGGACAGGGAGGTTATGGCTACACCTTC. Its protein is CASSGRGQGGYGYTF. The chain has TRBV9 and TRBJ1-2, with 8 positions matching TRBD1. Trimming removed 3 bases from V and 5 bases from J; junction bases left unmatched: 9. Germline-derived CDR1 and CDR2 are SGDLS and YYNGEE. The CDR3 spans 15 residues. Looking up the rest from reference TRBV9 and TRBJ1-2 gives the full variable domain: DSGVTQTPKHLITATGQRVTLRCSPRSGDLSVYWYQQSLDQGLQFLIQYYNGEERAKGNILERFSAQQFPDLHSELNLSSLELGDSALYFCASSGRGQGGYGYTFGSGTRLTVV.

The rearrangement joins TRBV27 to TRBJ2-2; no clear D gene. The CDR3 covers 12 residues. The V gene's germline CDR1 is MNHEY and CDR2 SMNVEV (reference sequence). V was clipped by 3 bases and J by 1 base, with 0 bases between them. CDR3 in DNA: TGTGCCAGCAGTTTGAACACCGGGGAGCTGTTTTTT. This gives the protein CASSLNTGELFF.